This T cell receptor (beta chain) derives from a study of spatial heterogeneity in lung cancer. Study-level results: Counts that tracked tumor mutation counts were those of expanded intratumoral alpha and beta TCRs.

Trimming removed 5 bases from V and 4 bases from J, with 5 bases in between. The CDR3 extends over 11 amino acids. In germline, CDR1 is LNHDA, CDR2 SQIVND (reference sequence). Each CDR3 protein is one row after TCRdb ran MiXCR on the 5' RACE reads. The repertoire holds a few thousand distinct CDR3 sequences, with about an eighth as singletons. Time point of the sample: sample taken at primary tumor resection. This clonotype rates as medium-sized. Its specificity is not known. The clonotype comes from a female donor with early-stage non-small cell lung cancer. The rearrangement links TRBV19 to TRBJ2-5, with D unresolved. Sequences were derived from lung tumor tissue, sampled at surgery. The CDR3 DNA follows: TGTGCCAGTAGTGTTAGAGAGACCCAGTACTTC. Its translation: CASSVRETQYF.